This T cell receptor (beta chain) was captured in a study of blood T cell repertoires in COVID-19. Participants were placed into cohorts based on the clinical history they reported. The CDR3 extends over 14 amino acids. CDR1 is LGHDT, CDR2 YNNKEL, per germline (reference sequence). Trimming pared 7 bases from V and 5 bases from J, leaving 14 bases between. In the authors' methods: For nucleated cells, counts were estimated from reference gene primer amplification. Libraries were prepared by immunoSEQ multiplex PCR; TCRdb keeps only in-frame clonotypes and omits some of them. D and trimming were read from the DNA, whereas the V and J calls and clone size are those reported in that table. The sample consists of hundreds of thousands of clones, 86% of them appearing once. There are a few counts of this clone.

The sequenced material came from PBMCs or T cells enriched from blood (not recorded which). The rearrangement links TRBV3-1 (or the pseudogene TRBV3-2) to TRBJ2-2; tentative D call: TRBD2 (5 bases). The sequence came from a woman aged 45-60 years in a cohort exposed to, infected with or recovered from COVID-19 (not recorded which). CDR3 residues: CASTPLAGTGELFF. CDR3 in DNA: TGTGCCAGCACGCCGCTAGCCGGGACCGGGGAGCTGTTTTTT.